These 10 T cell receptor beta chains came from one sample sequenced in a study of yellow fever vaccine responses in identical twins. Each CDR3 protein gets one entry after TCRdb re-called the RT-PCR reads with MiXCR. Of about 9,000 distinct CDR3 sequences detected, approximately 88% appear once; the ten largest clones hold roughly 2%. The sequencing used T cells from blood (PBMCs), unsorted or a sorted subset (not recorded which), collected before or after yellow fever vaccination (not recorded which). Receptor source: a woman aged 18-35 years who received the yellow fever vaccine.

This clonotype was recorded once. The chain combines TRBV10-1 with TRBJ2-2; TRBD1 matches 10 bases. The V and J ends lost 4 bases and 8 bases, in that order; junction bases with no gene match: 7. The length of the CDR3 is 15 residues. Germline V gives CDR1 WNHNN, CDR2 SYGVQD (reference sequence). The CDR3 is CASSALTGGAGELFF. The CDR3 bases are TGCGCCAGCAGTGCGTTGACAGGGGGCGCGGGGGAGCTGTTTTTT.

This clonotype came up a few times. The CDR3 DNA sequence: TGTGCCATCAGTGGAGGGTTCGGCTACACCTTC. Translated, it gives CAISGGFGYTF. The rearrangement links TRBV10-3 to TRBJ1-2; no clear D gene. Trimming left V 4 bases short and J 8 bases short, with 8 bases between. This CDR3 has 11 amino acids. Germline CDR1 is ENHRY and CDR2 is SYGVKD.

CDR3 in amino acids: CASSPSPSGAYEQYF. Written as DNA, the CDR3 is TGTGCCAGCAGTCCGTCTCCTAGCGGAGCCTACGAGCAGTACTTC. This rearrangement joins TRBV28 to TRBJ2-7; 7 bases map to TRBD2. V lost 5 bases and J lost 2; bases outside the gene matches: 9. The CDR3 contains 15 residues. Germline loops: CDR1 MDHEN, CDR2 SYDVKM.

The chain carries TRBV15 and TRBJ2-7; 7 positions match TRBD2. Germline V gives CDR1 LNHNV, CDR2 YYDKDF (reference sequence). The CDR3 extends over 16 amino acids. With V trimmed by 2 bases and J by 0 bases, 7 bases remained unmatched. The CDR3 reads CATSRSRLAGSYEQYF. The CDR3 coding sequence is TGTGCCACCAGCAGATCGCGACTAGCTGGCTCCTACGAGCAGTACTTC.

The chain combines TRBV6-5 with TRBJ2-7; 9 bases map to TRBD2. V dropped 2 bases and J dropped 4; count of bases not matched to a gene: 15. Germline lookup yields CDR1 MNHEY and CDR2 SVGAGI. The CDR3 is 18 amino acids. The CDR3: CASSYTGTSTAGGYEQYF. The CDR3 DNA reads TGTGCCAGCAGTTACACCGGGACGAGCACAGCGGGAGGTTACGAGCAGTACTTC.

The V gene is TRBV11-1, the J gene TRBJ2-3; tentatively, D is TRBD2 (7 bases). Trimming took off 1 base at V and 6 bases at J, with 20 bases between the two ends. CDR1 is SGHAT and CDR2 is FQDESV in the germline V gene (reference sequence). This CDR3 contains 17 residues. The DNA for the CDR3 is TGTGCCAGCAGCTTAGTTATTGATGCGGGGGCAGTGGATACGCAGTATTTT. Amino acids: CASSLVIDAGAVDTQYF.

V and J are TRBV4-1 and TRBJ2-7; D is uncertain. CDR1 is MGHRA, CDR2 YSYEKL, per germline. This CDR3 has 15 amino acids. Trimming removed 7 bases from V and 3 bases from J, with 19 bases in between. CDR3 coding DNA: TGCGCCAGCAACTTAAGGGAAGGCAGCGACTACGAGCAGTACTTC. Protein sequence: CASNLREGSDYEQYF.

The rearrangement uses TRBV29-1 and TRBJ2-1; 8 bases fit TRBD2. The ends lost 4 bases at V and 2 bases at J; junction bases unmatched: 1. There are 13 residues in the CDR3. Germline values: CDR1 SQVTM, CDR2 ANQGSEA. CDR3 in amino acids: CSVGGGTYNEQFF. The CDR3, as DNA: TGCAGCGTTGGCGGGGGGACCTACAATGAGCAGTTCTTC.

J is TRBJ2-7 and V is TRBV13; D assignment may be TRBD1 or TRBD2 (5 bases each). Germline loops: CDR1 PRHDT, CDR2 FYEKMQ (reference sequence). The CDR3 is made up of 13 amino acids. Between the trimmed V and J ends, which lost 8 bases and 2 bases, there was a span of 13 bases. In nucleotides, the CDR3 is TGTGCCAGCTCCGGGACGGCTACCTACGAGCAGTACTTC. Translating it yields CASSGTATYEQYF.

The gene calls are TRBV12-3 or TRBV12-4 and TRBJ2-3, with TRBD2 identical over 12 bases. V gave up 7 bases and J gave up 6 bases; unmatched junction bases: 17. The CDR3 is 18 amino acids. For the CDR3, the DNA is TGTGCCAGCACCTCGCCTGGGACTAGCGGGCGCAGATCGGATACGCAGTATTTT. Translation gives CASTSPGTSGRRSDTQYF.